The rows below give T cell receptor beta chains drawn from one sample of a study of CD8 T cells in ankylosing spondylitis. TCRdb independently ran MiXCR on the 5' RACE reads; one entry per CDR3 protein. The table shows about 390,000 distinct CDR3 sequences, with approximately 20% occurring only once. Sequenced material: blood, either unsorted or a sorted T cell fraction (not recorded which). These TCRs come from a male donor with ankylosing spondylitis. The CDR3 runs from the conserved cysteine through the conserved F or W. The order of the fields is clone size, D gene, J gene, V gene, CDR3 protein, CDR3 DNA. A D gene is named only where the DNA matches it firmly. Part of the rows lack a size; the others show once, few, many or a class for expanded clones.

clone size: few; D gene: .; J gene: TRBJ1-2; V gene: TRBV25-1; CDR3 protein: CASGGPNYGYTF; CDR3 DNA: TGTGCCAGCGGCGGCCCTAACTATGGCTACACCTTC
clone size: .; D gene: TRBD2; J gene: TRBJ2-1; V gene: TRBV3-1; CDR3 protein: CASSPAGLAGQPDGYNEQFF; CDR3 DNA: TGTGCCAGCAGCCCGGCGGGACTAGCGGGCCAACCCGACGGGTACAATGAGCAGTTCTTC
clone size: few; D gene: .; J gene: TRBJ1-1; V gene: TRBV29-1; CDR3 protein: CHLPRGRLATEAFF; CDR3 DNA: TGCCACTTGCCGAGGGGCCGCCTGGCGACTGAAGCTTTCTTT
clone size: .; D gene: .; J gene: TRBJ2-3; V gene: TRBV10-3; CDR3 protein: CAISEDTSTDTQYF; CDR3 DNA: TGTGCCATCAGTGAAGACACGAGCACAGATACGCAGTATTTT
clone size: .; D gene: .; J gene: TRBJ2-2; V gene: TRBV15; CDR3 protein: CATSRDYYAGELFF; CDR3 DNA: TGTGCCACCAGCAGAGATTATTACGCCGGGGAGCTGTTTTTT
clone size: .; D gene: .; J gene: TRBJ1-3; V gene: TRBV7-9; CDR3 protein: CASSTGPNSGNTIYF; CDR3 DNA: TGTGCCAGCAGCACCGGGCCGAACTCTGGAAACACCATATATTTT
clone size: many; D gene: .; J gene: TRBJ1-1; V gene: TRBV25-1; CDR3 protein: CASSEGWSEAFF; CDR3 DNA: TGTGCCAGCAGTGAGGGGTGGAGTGAAGCTTTCTTT
clone size: few; D gene: .; J gene: TRBJ2-3; V gene: TRBV5-1; CDR3 protein: CASSQRDPLRDTQYF; CDR3 DNA: TGCGCCAGCAGCCAACGGGACCCCCTAAGAGATACGCAGTATTTT
clone size: few; D gene: TRBD2; J gene: TRBJ2-7; V gene: TRBV6-5; CDR3 protein: CASSYPRLAGTYEQYF; CDR3 DNA: TGTGCCAGCAGTTACCCAAGACTAGCGGGGACCTACGAGCAGTACTTC
clone size: few; D gene: .; J gene: TRBJ2-4; V gene: TRBV7-3; CDR3 protein: CASSLREGVENIQYF; CDR3 DNA: TGTGCCAGCAGCTTGAGGGAGGGGGTGGAAAACATTCAGTACTTC
clone size: few; D gene: .; J gene: TRBJ1-1; V gene: TRBV5-6; CDR3 protein: CASSFGSGWPFF; CDR3 DNA: TGTGCCAGCAGCTTTGGGTCAGGGTGGCCTTTCTTT
clone size: many; D gene: .; J gene: TRBJ1-1; V gene: TRBV5-1; CDR3 protein: CASSVAGMEAEAFF; CDR3 DNA: TGCGCCAGCAGCGTGGCCGGGATGGAGGCTGAAGCTTTCTTT
clone size: .; D gene: .; J gene: TRBJ1-2; V gene: TRBV20-1; CDR3 protein: CSAGRQINYGYTF; CDR3 DNA: TGCAGTGCGGGTAGACAGATTAACTATGGCTACACCTTC
clone size: .; D gene: .; J gene: TRBJ1-3; V gene: TRBV10-3; CDR3 protein: CAIQDSLSGNTIYF; CDR3 DNA: TGTGCCATCCAGGACAGTCTCTCTGGAAACACCATATATTTT
clone size: few; D gene: .; J gene: TRBJ2-7; V gene: TRBV20-1; CDR3 protein: CSATPDSYEQYF; CDR3 DNA: TGCAGTGCCACGCCCGACTCCTACGAGCAGTACTTC
clone size: few; D gene: .; J gene: TRBJ1-1; V gene: TRBV12-5; CDR3 protein: CASAVRGTDTEAFF; CDR3 DNA: TGTGCTAGTGCCGTACGGGGGACCGACACTGAAGCTTTCTTT